The source of this TCR beta chain is a study of T cell clones after liver transplantation. Study information: TCRbeta sequencing after a pre-transplant mixed lymphocyte reaction identified graft-donor-reactive clones, later tracked in post-transplant blood. As an antigen-independent comparator, third-party-reactive TCRbeta sequences came from pre-transplant mixed lymphocyte reactions. Samples came pre-transplant, pre-randomization before withdrawal, and post-randomization after withdrawal ended. Points from the study as a whole: In a couple of subjects, few donor cells limited the measurable donor-reactive repertoire.

This CDR3 region has 15 residues. V dropped 2 bases and J dropped 1 base, with 10 bases sitting between them. In germline, CDR1 is MDHEN, CDR2 SYDVKM. Repertoires were generated with immunoSEQ multiplex PCR, while TCRdb's copy carries only in-frame clones and drops some. The sample lists tens of thousands of clones; 92% were seen once. A word on this clone: What it recognizes is unknown.

The sequences come from CD4+ T cells from blood, collected around 27 months after liver transplant. The genes are TRBV28 and TRBJ2-3, with D perhaps TRBD2 (5 bases). The clonotype comes from a human patient who received a liver transplant. A subset of T cells may come from the graft donor. The CDR3 here is CASSLLGVGTDTQYF. As DNA, the CDR3 is TGTGCCAGCAGTTTACTGGGAGTCGGCACAGATACGCAGTATTTT.